Listed here is a single T cell receptor beta chain. Its antigen is unknown. The data belong to a study of radiotherapy plus CTLA-4 blockade in lung cancer. The study, taken as a whole, reports: How blood T cell clones changed early, along with interferon-beta, reportedly forecast response best.

The CDR3 loop spans 16 amino acids. Trimming removed 4 bases at V and 0 bases at J, with 16 bases between. Germline assignment: CDR1 SGHRS and CDR2 YFSETQ. Here immunoSEQ multiplex PCR was the method, and the copy in TCRdb shows in-frame clones only, minus some. The profile shows around 82,000 clones, 84% of them singletons. The sample here was peripheral blood, taken from a patient treated with radiotherapy plus ipilimumab. The receptor was derived from a human donor with non-small cell lung cancer who had stable disease on radiotherapy plus ipilimumab. V and J are TRBV5-1 and TRBJ1-1; no firm D call. CDR3 loop: CASSADGLGMNTEAFF. DNA of the CDR3: TGCGCCAGCAGCGCGGACGGACTGGGGATGAACACTGAAGCTTTCTTT.